This TCR beta chain was obtained from a study of blood T cell repertoires in COVID-19 (dated by TCRdb to 2020 to 2022). Study-wide context: Samples covering the acute and convalescent phases of COVID-19 were provided by collaborators in the United States, Italy and Spain. The prospective study material was composed of cDNA or gDNA derived from T cells, B-cell-depleted T cells, or PBMCs. Subjects who had been exposed to COVID-19, were actively infected with it, or had recovered from it provided the deeply sampled blood TCRbeta repertoires that made up the dataset. The repertoires were made available in a free public database intended to serve as a resource for research on the immune response to SARS-CoV-2. The samples were drawn from the first 160 participants of the ongoing ImmuneRACE study and from 1,254 subjects provided by 6 global collaborators. Sample metadata almost always included a de-identified subject ID, COVID-19 status, age in years and sex. HLA class I and class II types, where available, came from metadata supplied by the sample provider rather than from assay-based typing.

Broad study findings and their caveats: Clinical and demographic metadata were provided uncurated, with the amount varying by source and participant.

As concerns this clone: Its target antigen remains unknown. No qualities accompany the bases; no much larger clone lies one base away.

CDR1 MGHRA and CDR2 YSYEKL are derived from the germline V gene. Trimmed from V: 3 bases; trimmed from J: 3 bases; junction bases lacking a gene match: 10. Measured from the cysteine to the phenylalanine, the CDR3 is 17 residues long. The CDR3 DNA has 51 bases and is translated from base 1. TCRbeta CDR3 regions were amplified from genomic DNA by means of the immunoSEQ Assay, a bias-controlled multiplex PCR. Concerning the study's data processing: Nucleated cell counts per sample were estimated from amplification of reference gene primers within the assay. To quantify the absolute abundance of each unique TCRbeta CDR3 rearrangement, sequence reads were collapsed and filtered. Productive Simpson clonality was computed per sample as the square root of Simpson's diversity index over productive rearrangements. Sourced from immuneACCESS, this table was stored by TCRdb with only in-frame sequences that have V and J called. A share of the clones is absent; for the studies checked, an unresolved V gene accounts for under half, and the remainder has no known explanation. D and trimming come from the DNA, and the V and J calls and clone size come from that table. A total of approximately 130,000 clones appear in this sample, 82% of them only once. Jointly, the top ten make up 12% of the sample.

Each collaborating institution followed its own protocols to collect whole blood in K2EDTA tubes. For TCRbeta analysis, collaborators shipped samples as frozen whole blood, isolated PBMCs, or DNA extracted from either of those sample types. This chain joins TRBV4-1 to TRBJ2-5; TRBD1 lines up with 10 middle nucleotides. Source material: peripheral blood. This sequence was found in a human donor in a cohort sampled during active COVID-19. At the DNA level, the sequence is TGCGCCAGCAGCCAGGCACCGGGACAGGGGCTGGAAGAGACCCAGTACTTC. The resulting protein is CASSQAPGQGLEETQYF.